The clone carrying this T cell receptor (beta chain) was found once. The antigen remains undetermined. These data come from a study of OX40 agonist ivuxolimab in advanced cancers. General study results and limits: Within 6 weeks, CD4+ and CD8+ blood T cells expanded clonally at 0.1 to 3.0 mg/kg. In the 0.1-3.0 mg/kg groups, partial responders showed among the lowest expansion. In general, CD8+ T cells held more expanded clones than CD4+ did, on average.

This CDR3 has 14 residues. Germline values: CDR1 SQVTM, CDR2 ANQGSEA. The V end was cut by 4 bases, the J end by 4 bases, with 13 bases between. Some clones are missing from TCRdb's copy, which holds only in-frame ones; the method was immunoSEQ multiplex PCR. The sample carries under 75,000 clones, roughly four fifths recorded once. The TCR originated in an adult with an advanced solid tumor such as melanoma, head and neck, liver or kidney cancer. Sequences were derived from CD4+ or CD8+ T cells sorted from blood, sampled in a trial of the OX40 agonist ivuxolimab. V usage is TRBV29-1 and J usage is TRBJ1-4; no definite D call. CDR3 sequence (DNA): TGCAGCGTTGGCTCTGGGCACCTTAATGAAAAACTGTTTTTT. Its translation: CSVGSGHLNEKLFF.